These 24 T cell receptor beta chains originate from one sample sequenced in a study of blood T cell repertoires in COVID-19. Profiled with immunoSEQ multiplex PCR; TCRdb holds only in-frame clones, not every one. The sample has about 220,000 clones, around 88% seen once. Sequenced material: PBMCs or T cells enriched from blood (not recorded which). These TCRs come from a woman aged 45-65 years with acute COVID-19.

This chain connects TRBV28 to TRBJ2-7; TRBD2 aligns across 7 bases. The ends lost 5 bases at V and 3 bases at J; junction bases unmatched: 7. Germline CDR1 MDHEN, CDR2 SYDVKM. The CDR3 length is 14 residues. This chain's CDR3 is CASSGGLVVYEQYF. Here the CDR3 DNA reads TGTGCCAGCAGTGGCGGACTAGTAGTCTACGAGCAGTACTTC.

This clone came up once. V and J are TRBV10-3 and TRBJ2-5; TRBD2 matches 12 bases. The CDR3 loop spans 13 amino acids. Per the germline V gene, CDR1 is ENHRY and CDR2 is SYGVKD. V lost 10 bases, J lost 4 bases, and 4 bases stayed unmatched. The CDR3 region has the DNA TGTGCCACCTCACTAGCGGGAGGAGAGACCCAGTACTTC. This encodes CATSLAGGETQYF.

This clone was detected once. The chain uses TRBV30 and TRBJ1-1, with 7 bases that match TRBD1. This CDR3 contains 13 residues. Germline CDR1 GTSNPN, CDR2 SVGIG (reference sequence). With 6 bases clipped from V and 3 bases from J, the junction kept 7 bases outside the gene matches. The CDR3, as DNA: TGTGCCTGCCGACAGGGTCCGGACACTGAAGCTTTCTTT. Translated: CACRQGPDTEAFF.

The chain recombines TRBV27 with TRBJ2-1; 8 bases agree with TRBD1. J gave up 1 base and V 6 bases, and 5 bases lay outside the gene matches. Germline CDR1 and CDR2: MNHEY and SMNVEV (reference sequence). The CDR3 is 15 residues long. The CDR3 sequence is CASSPRTGSYNEQFF. The CDR3 DNA follows: TGTGCCAGCAGCCCTAGGACAGGGTCCTACAATGAGCAGTTCTTC.

The chain recombines TRBV11-2 with TRBJ1-5; 9 bases match TRBD1. Germline CDR1 and CDR2: SGHAT and FQNNGV. The CDR3 is 14 amino acids. With V trimmed by 4 bases and J by 5 bases, 3 bases remained unmatched. The chain's CDR3 is CASSSGQGHQPQHF. For the CDR3, the DNA is TGTGCCAGCAGCTCGGGACAGGGACATCAGCCCCAGCATTTT.

The chain carries TRBV7-9 and TRBJ2-1, with 16 bases aligning to TRBD2. V was clipped by 5 bases and J by 4 bases; unmatched bases: 11. The CDR3 spans 19 residues. Germline loops: CDR1 SEHNR, CDR2 FQNEAQ (reference sequence). The CDR3 region is CASSKGLAGGPFLYNEQFF. The CDR3 DNA sequence: TGTGCCAGCAGCAAGGGACTAGCGGGAGGGCCCTTCCTTTACAATGAGCAGTTCTTC.

CDR3 sequence reads: CASSSRQGHEAFF. The CDR3, as DNA: TGTGCCAGCAGTTCCCGACAGGGTCATGAAGCTTTCTTT. V usage is TRBV12-3 or TRBV12-4 and J usage is TRBJ1-1; 7 bases map to TRBD1. Trimming took 4 bases from V and 7 from J; bases not matched to a gene: 6. The CDR3 loop spans 13 amino acids.

The chain joins TRBV9 to TRBJ2-1; D is possibly TRBD1 (6 bases). CDR3 length equals 15 residues. Germline loops: CDR1 SGDLS, CDR2 YYNGEE. With 5 bases removed from V and 3 bases from J, the gap between germline ends came to 15 bases. CDR3 nucleotides: TGTGCCAGCAGTGTACAGGGATATTACTACAATGAGCAGTTCTTC. Amino acid sequence: CASSVQGYYYNEQFF. The complete variable domain, with remaining parts taken from reference TRBV9 and TRBJ2-1, reads DSGVTQTPKHLITATGQRVTLRCSPRSGDLSVYWYQQSLDQGLQFLIQYYNGEERAKGNILERFSAQQFPDLHSELNLSSLELGDSALYFCASSVQGYYYNEQFFGPGTRLTVL.

Turning to this clone: The junction departs from germline at one end; a sequencing error may be responsible. The chain joins TRBV28 to TRBJ1-2, with TRBD1 matching 8 bases. Per germline, CDR1 MDHEN and CDR2 SYDVKM. The CDR3 totals 17 residues. The CDR3 loop reads CASSSLGRGLANYGYTF. For the CDR3, the DNA is TGTGCAAGCAGTTCCCTTGGCAGGGGGCTAGCTAACTATGGCTACACCTTC.

V and J are TRBV28 and TRBJ1-5; no reliable D call. The CDR3 spans 12 residues. V shed 5 bases and J shed 5 bases, with 7 bases lying between them. Germline loops: CDR1 MDHEN, CDR2 SYDVKM. CDR3 sequence reads: CASSVGYQPQHF. The CDR3 region has the DNA TGTGCCAGCAGTGTCGGTTATCAGCCCCAGCATTTT.

The rearrangement links TRBV5-1 to TRBJ2-1; D may be TRBD2 (5 bases). The CDR3 contains 13 residues. Germline V CDR1 and CDR2: SGHRS, YFSETQ. V was clipped by 9 bases and J by 5 bases, with 15 bases between them. The CDR3 sequence is CATRVAPNNEQFF. CDR3 bases: TGCGCCACCAGAGTAGCGCCGAACAATGAGCAGTTCTTC.

In this sample, this clone turned up once. The J gene is TRBJ1-5, the V gene TRBV10-3; no firm D call. V gave up 4 bases and J gave up 3 bases, with 10 bases separating them. Per germline, CDR1 ENHRY and CDR2 SYGVKD. The CDR3 has 14 residues. CDR3 residues: CAISVSGFNQPQHF. The DNA of the CDR3 is TGTGCCATCAGTGTCTCCGGTTTCAATCAGCCCCAGCATTTT.

Here the CDR3 reads CASSRRGGGTGGAFF. The CDR3 bases are TGTGCCAGCAGCCGTAGGGGTGGGGGTACGGGAGGAGCTTTCTTT. The chain joins TRBV5-6 to TRBJ1-1; D possibly corresponds to TRBD1 (5 bases). The CDR3 consists of 15 residues. CDR1 is SGHDT, CDR2 YYEEEE, per germline. Trimming took 4 bases from V and 10 from J, leaving 23 bases between them.

V is TRBV7-2 and J is TRBJ2-5; 7 bases align to TRBD1. The CDR3 is 16 amino acids. Trimming removed 1 base from V and 2 bases from J; junction bases left unmatched: 7. Looked up from germline, CDR1 is SGHTA and CDR2 is FQGNSA. The CDR3 bases are TGTGCCAGCAGCTTAGGGCTGGCCAGGGGGCAAGAGACCCAGTACTTC. Protein: CASSLGLARGQETQYF.

The chain has TRBV28 and TRBJ1-5; D unresolved. Trimming left V 1 base short and J 1 base short, with 8 bases between. The germline V gene encodes CDR1 MDHEN and CDR2 SYDVKM. CDR3 length: 15 amino acids. As DNA, the CDR3 is TGTGCCAGCAGTTTATTGCAGATAAGCAATCAGCCCCAGCATTTT. Encoded protein: CASSLLQISNQPQHF.

This rearrangement joins TRBV10-3 to TRBJ2-3; tentatively, D is TRBD2 (6 bases). Germline values: CDR1 ENHRY, CDR2 SYGVKD. There are 13 residues in the CDR3. Trimming took 4 bases from V and 4 from J, leaving 9 bases between them. In DNA, the CDR3 is TGTGCCATCAGTGTACGGGAGTCAGATACGCAGTATTTT. Translated: CAISVRESDTQYF.

V and J are TRBV11-2 and TRBJ1-3; 10 bases map to TRBD1. V was pared by 5 bases and J by 0 bases, with 4 bases of the junction left unmatched. Germline assignment: CDR1 SGHAT and CDR2 FQNNGV. The CDR3 runs 16 residues. The CDR3 sequence is CASSPRQGASGNTIYF. DNA of the CDR3: TGTGCCAGCAGCCCCCGACAGGGGGCCTCTGGAAACACCATATATTTT.

V is TRBV28 and J is TRBJ1-1; 10 bases agree with TRBD1. With V trimmed by 6 bases and J by 11 bases, 6 bases remained unmatched. The CDR3 is 12 amino acids. Germline V gives CDR1 MDHEN, CDR2 SYDVKM. The CDR3 coding sequence is TGTGCCAGCAGGCCGGAGGGACAGGGGGCTTTCTTT. It codes for CASRPEGQGAFF.

V and J are TRBV6-6 and TRBJ2-7, with a tentative D call TRBD1 (5 bases). Germline assignment: CDR1 MNHNY and CDR2 SVGAGI (reference sequence). Trimming took off 7 bases at V and 6 bases at J, with 10 bases between the two ends. The CDR3 has 11 amino acids. CDR3 bases: TGTGCCAGCACCAGGGCAGGCGAGCAGTACTTC. Residues: CASTRAGEQYF.

The rearrangement joins TRBV6-5 to TRBJ1-1, with D tentatively TRBD1 (5 bases). The CDR3 is 16 amino acids. The germline V gene has CDR1 MNHEY and CDR2 SVGAGI. Trimming pared 0 bases from V and 0 bases from J, leaving 11 bases between. Here the CDR3 reads CASSYSTGLMNTEAFF. CDR3 nucleotide sequence: TGTGCCAGCAGTTACTCGACGGGACTGATGAACACTGAAGCTTTCTTT.

The rearrangement joins TRBV28 to TRBJ2-1, with 13 bases aligning to TRBD2. CDR1 and CDR2 from the germline V gene are MDHEN and SYDVKM. CDR3 length equals 17 residues. V was clipped by 2 bases and J by 2 bases; unmatched bases: 3. The CDR3 nucleotides are TGTGCCAGCAGTTTAGATGGACTAGCGGGAGCCTACAATGAGCAGTTCTTC. It specifies CASSLDGLAGAYNEQFF.

The chain links TRBV5-1 to TRBJ2-1, with TRBD2 matching 7 bases. CDR1 and CDR2 (germline): SGHRS, YFSETQ. This CDR3 is built from 15 residues. V lost 4 bases and J lost 3; bases outside the gene matches: 7. CDR3 nucleotides: TGCGCCAGCAGCCTTCTAGCGGCCCTCTACAATGAGCAGTTCTTC. It encodes CASSLLAALYNEQFF. Full variable domain (missing parts from reference TRBV5-1 and TRBJ2-1): KAGVTQTPRYLIKTRGQQVTLSCSPISGHRSVSWYQQTPGQGLQFLFEYFSETQRNKGNFPGRFSGRQFSNSRSEMNVSTLELGDSALYLCASSLLAALYNEQFFGPGTRLTVL.

This chain joins TRBV28 and TRBJ1-1; 7 bases align to TRBD1. The V gene end was trimmed by 6 bases and the J gene end by 9 bases; junction bases not matched to a gene: 4. CDR3 length: 11 amino acids. CDR1 MDHEN and CDR2 SYDVKM come from the germline V gene. The CDR3 coding sequence is TGTGCCAGCAGGGTGACAGGGAAAGCTTTCTTT. It specifies CASRVTGKAFF.

In DNA form, the CDR3 reads TGCGCCAGCAGCCGCGGGGCAGGGGGTACTGAAGCTTTCTTT. Its translation is CASSRGAGGTEAFF. The chain joins TRBV4-3 to TRBJ1-1; TRBD1 aligns across 7 bases. The CDR3 is 14 amino acids. J was trimmed by 5 bases and V by 4 bases; bases with no gene match: 7. Germline V CDR1 and CDR2: LGHNA, YSLEER.